This T cell receptor (beta chain) was observed in a study of regulatory T cells in long-lasting Graves disease. Study-level information: Treatment with antithyroid drugs for over 5 years, together with positive TSH receptor antibodies, meant persistent Graves' disease. Study-level findings and limits: The study found TRBV28, TRBJ1-2 and TRBJ2-5 favored in persistent disease. Persistent patients had more shared public clonotypes (about 2,700) than new patients (approximately 970).

Building of the TCR beta libraries involved iRepertoire HTBI primers and Arm-PCR of CDR3 regions. MiXCR, applied by TCRdb to the multiplex PCR reads, yields one record per CDR3 protein. The sample includes about 460,000 distinct CDR3 sequences, less than 25% of them seen just once. This clonotype was observed a few times. Its specificity is unknown. Germline V gene data show CDR1 as MNHEY and CDR2 as SVGEGT. The CDR3 covers 16 residues. V was pared by 2 bases and J by 2 bases, with 12 bases between. The sample's time point: persistent/refractory GD, antithyroid drugs over 5 years with positive TRAb. From RNA extracted from PBMCs, the TCR library was made. A peripheral blood sample, approximately 10 milliliters in volume, was drawn into EDTA tubes.

This TCR was sampled from a female donor with Graves disease. The source was peripheral blood mononuclear cells (PBMCs), collected when the disease was refractory, from a patient treated with antithyroid drugs. The chain couples TRBV6-2 or TRBV6-3 to TRBJ1-4; D gene ambiguous. The CDR3, as DNA: TGTGCCAGCAGTTACCGTCTTCATCGTACTAATGAAAAACTGTTTTTT. Amino acids: CASSYRLHRTNEKLFF.